Listed here are 21 T cell receptor beta chains from one sample, sequenced in a study of beta chain features in type 1 diabetes. As every portion of the isolated RNA was reverse transcribed, the sequencing read expressed TCRB transcripts. The method was immunoSEQ multiplex PCR; TCRdb's version includes in-frame clones alone and lacks a portion of them. The data contain about 330,000 clones, approximately 10% of them singletons. Source material: naive CD4+ T cells from blood. The source is a woman in her twenties or thirties in good health.

This CDR3 is CASSFDAGTGVGNEQFF. The CDR3 DNA sequence: TGTGCCAGCAGCTTCGACGCAGGGACAGGGGTGGGCAATGAGCAGTTCTTC. This rearrangement joins TRBV7-9 to TRBJ2-1; 10 positions agree with TRBD1. V trimming: 3 bases; J trimming: 6 bases; junction bases outside the gene matches: 11. This CDR3 is 17 amino acids long. CDR1 and CDR2 (germline): SEHNR, FQNEAQ (reference sequence).

This chain connects TRBV5-1 to TRBJ2-6; D possibly corresponds to TRBD2 (6 bases). The V and J ends lost 1 base and 1 base respectively, with 12 bases between them. Germline values: CDR1 SGHRS, CDR2 YFSETQ. This CDR3 comprises 17 residues. The CDR3 DNA reads TGCGCCAGCAGCTTGAACGGGGGAATTTCTGGGGCCAACGTCCTGACTTTC. Translation gives CASSLNGGISGANVLTF.

The chain combines TRBV11-3 with TRBJ2-1; maybe TRBD2 (5 bases). Germline V lookup: CDR1 SGHNT, CDR2 YENEEA. The CDR3 is 15 residues long. V lost 5 bases, J lost 7 bases, and 18 bases lay in between. The CDR3 sequence: CASSQGGGTFNEQFF. CDR3 nucleotides: TGTGCCAGCAGCCAAGGAGGCGGTACGTTTAATGAGCAGTTCTTC.

The chain is built from TRBV28 and TRBJ2-7; 11 positions match TRBD1. Germline loops: CDR1 MDHEN, CDR2 SYDVKM. The V segment lost 2 bases and the J segment 2 bases; nucleotides outside the gene matches: 5. The length of the CDR3 is 16 residues. CDR3 in amino acids: CASSLTVGQGAYEQYF. CDR3 nucleotide sequence: TGTGCCAGCAGTTTAACAGTGGGACAGGGGGCCTACGAGCAGTACTTC.

The genes are TRBV7-2 and TRBJ2-5, with 8 bases that match TRBD1. The CDR3 is 14 amino acids. Germline trimming cut 6 bases from V and 4 bases from J; bases unmatched to any gene: 7. Looked up from germline, CDR1 is SGHTA and CDR2 is FQGNSA. CDR3 sequence (DNA): TGTGCCAGCAGAGATCCAGGGGGCCTAGAGACCCAGTACTTC. Amino acid sequence: CASRDPGGLETQYF.

Points on this clone: Other DNA sequences in the sample encode the same CDR3. The chain recombines TRBV7-9 with TRBJ2-1, with D unresolved. This CDR3 comprises 15 residues. Germline V CDR1 and CDR2: SEHNR, FQNEAQ (reference sequence). Trimming pared 5 bases from V and 0 bases from J, leaving 11 bases between. The CDR3 DNA follows: TGTGCCAGCAGCCCACGAGGAAGCTCCTACAATGAGCAGTTCTTC. Encoded protein: CASSPRGSSYNEQFF. Looking up the rest from reference TRBV7-9 and TRBJ2-1 gives the full variable domain: DTGVSQNPRHKITKRGQNVTFRCDPISEHNRLYWYRQTLGQGPEFLTYFQNEAQLEKSRLLSDRFSAERPKGSFSTLEIQRTEQGDSAMYLCASSPRGSSYNEQFFGPGTRLTVL.

The chain couples TRBV28 to TRBJ2-2, with 8 bases lining up with TRBD1. V shed 5 bases, J shed 3 bases, and the junction held 5 bases outside the gene matches. Germline V gene lookup returns CDR1 MDHEN and CDR2 SYDVKM. The CDR3 is 15 residues long. CDR3: CASSTTGGHTGELFF. CDR3 sequence (DNA): TGTGCCAGCAGTACTACAGGGGGACACACCGGGGAGCTGTTTTTT.

The genes are TRBV11-3 and TRBJ2-7; D possibly corresponds to TRBD1 (6 bases). CDR1 is SGHNT, CDR2 YENEEA, per germline. The CDR3 runs to 13 residues. Trimming took 1 base from V and 5 from J, leaving 9 bases between them. For the CDR3, the DNA is TGTGCCAGCAGCTTAGCGTGGACAGACGAGCAGTACTTC. It specifies CASSLAWTDEQYF.

This clone showed up many times. The gene calls are TRBV29-1 and TRBJ2-1; TRBD2 matches at 14 bases. This CDR3 region has 14 residues. Per germline, CDR1 SQVTM and CDR2 ANQGSEA. Losses at the gene ends were 7 bases for V and 3 bases for J; bases not matched to a gene: 2. CDR3 DNA: TGCAGCGCAGGACTAGCGGGGGGCTACAATGAGCAGTTCTTC. Amino acids: CSAGLAGGYNEQFF.

The chain has TRBV4-1 and TRBJ2-7, with D possibly matching TRBD2 (6 bases). V lost 1 base to trimming and J lost 7 bases, with 20 bases between them. Germline V gene lookup returns CDR1 MGHRA and CDR2 YSYEKL. The CDR3 runs to 16 residues. CDR3 amino acids: CASSQAGTRGASEQYF. CDR3 DNA sequence: TGCGCCAGCAGCCAAGCCGGTACCCGCGGGGCTAGTGAGCAGTACTTC.

This clone turned up a few times. The J gene is TRBJ2-1, the V gene TRBV10-3; TRBD2 aligns across 11 bases. The CDR3 is 17 amino acids. Germline-derived CDR1 and CDR2 are ENHRY and SYGVKD. V gave up 10 bases and J gave up 9 bases; unmatched junction bases: 20. CDR3 sequence reads: CATSSNVGSGREGEQFF. The DNA of the CDR3 is TGTGCCACATCCTCCAACGTCGGTAGCGGGAGGGAGGGTGAGCAGTTCTTC.

A few counts support this clone. The chain links TRBV5-1 to TRBJ2-3, with TRBD2 identical over 7 bases. J lost 0 bases, V lost 4 bases, and 5 bases had no gene match. CDR3 length: 15 amino acids. The germline V gene has CDR1 SGHRS and CDR2 YFSETQ. The CDR3 protein is CASSPSGASTDTQYF. The CDR3 DNA reads as TGCGCCAGCAGCCCTAGCGGAGCTAGCACAGATACGCAGTATTTT.

The chain employs TRBV30 and TRBJ1-4, with TRBD1 identical over 9 bases. The trim removed 3 bases at V and 7 bases at J, leaving 6 bases unmatched. The CDR3 totals 14 residues. The germline gives CDR1 GTSNPN, CDR2 SVGIG (reference sequence). The DNA of the CDR3 is TGTGCCTGGAGCACAGGGGGCGCAACTGAAAAACTGTTTTTT. This sequence encodes CAWSTGGATEKLFF.

As concerns this clone: At the DNA level, this CDR3 is encoded by other sequences in the same sample as well. DNA for the CDR3: TGTGCCAGTAGTTCCGGGACACTTTACGAGCAGTACTTC. It is translated as CASSSGTLYEQYF. The chain is built from TRBV19 and TRBJ2-7; perhaps TRBD1 as D (6 bases). Germline values: CDR1 LNHDA, CDR2 SQIVND (reference sequence). The V end lost 5 bases, the J end lost 4 bases, and 12 bases lay between the germline ends. CDR3 size: 13 residues. The complete variable domain, with remaining parts taken from reference TRBV19 and TRBJ2-7, reads DGGITQSPKYLFRKEGQNVTLSCEQNLNHDAMYWYRQDPGQGLRLIYYSQIVNDFQKGDIAEGYSVSREKKESFPLTVTSAQKNPTAFYLCASSSGTLYEQYFGPGTRLTVT.

Only a few counts were recorded for this clone. This chain connects TRBV7-9 to TRBJ1-1; perhaps TRBD1 as D (5 bases). V shed 5 bases and J shed 1 base, with 8 bases lying between them. The CDR3 runs to 13 residues. CDR1 is SEHNR, CDR2 FQNEAQ, per germline (reference sequence). The CDR3 region is CASSNTGNTEAFF. In DNA form, the CDR3 reads TGTGCCAGCAGCAATACAGGGAACACTGAAGCTTTCTTT.

The sample holds a few counts of this clone. The chain is built from TRBV9 and TRBJ2-3, with 7 bases lining up with TRBD2. Germline CDR1 and CDR2: SGDLS and YYNGEE. This CDR3 is built from 16 residues. J lost 3 bases, V lost 4 bases, and 11 bases had no gene match. This CDR3 reads CASSPQRGSGTDTQYF. The CDR3 DNA sequence: TGTGCCAGCAGCCCCCAACGCGGGAGTGGAACAGATACGCAGTATTTT.

The chain combines TRBV5-1 with TRBJ2-1; TRBD2 matches at 7 bases. J lost 8 bases, V lost 0 bases, and 11 bases had no gene match. The germline V gene has CDR1 SGHRS and CDR2 YFSETQ. The CDR3 is 16 amino acids. The CDR3 spells CASSLAAGEGTHEQFF. CDR3 in DNA: TGCGCCAGCAGCTTGGCGGCGGGAGAGGGTACACATGAGCAGTTCTTC. Full variable domain (remainder filled in from reference TRBV5-1 and TRBJ2-1): KAGVTQTPRYLIKTRGQQVTLSCSPISGHRSVSWYQQTPGQGLQFLFEYFSETQRNKGNFPGRFSGRQFSNSRSEMNVSTLELGDSALYLCASSLAAGEGTHEQFFGPGTRLTVL.

V gene TRBV7-2 combines with J gene TRBJ2-5; 7 bases are a match to TRBD2. V lost 5 bases and J lost 5; bases outside the gene matches: 8. The germline CDR1 and CDR2 sequences are SGHTA and FQGNSA. The CDR3 is made up of 14 amino acids. CDR3 in DNA: TGTGCCAGCAGCCCCCTCGGGGGAGGGGAGACCCAGTACTTC. Protein product: CASSPLGGGETQYF.

This clone was picked up a small number of times. The rearrangement links TRBV7-2 to TRBJ1-5; perhaps TRBD1 as D (5 bases). V was shortened by 3 bases and J by 6 bases, with 15 bases between the two germline ends. CDR1 is SGHTA and CDR2 is FQGNSA in the germline V gene. The CDR3 is 15 residues long. CDR3 residues: CASSLGRQRSQPQHF. The CDR3 nucleotides read TGTGCCAGCAGCTTGGGGCGGCAGAGGAGTCAGCCCCAGCATTTT.

The rearrangement joins TRBV28 to TRBJ2-7, with 9 bases matching TRBD1. V shed 6 bases, J shed 2 bases, and the junction held 5 bases outside the gene matches. Germline V gene sequence: CDR1 MDHEN, CDR2 SYDVKM. CDR3 length: 14 amino acids. The CDR3 sequence: CASRAGQGPYEQYF. The CDR3 DNA follows: TGTGCCAGCAGGGCCGGACAGGGGCCCTACGAGCAGTACTTC.

CDR3 nucleotides: TGCGCCAGCAGCTTAAACGGACAGGGTCCCACTGAAGCTTTCTTT. This translates into CASSLNGQGPTEAFF. This chain connects TRBV5-1 to TRBJ1-1, with TRBD1 matching over 8 bases. The ends lost 2 bases at V and 4 bases at J; junction bases unmatched: 7. This CDR3 region has 15 residues. Germline loops: CDR1 SGHRS, CDR2 YFSETQ.